This T cell receptor beta chain was recorded in a study of regulatory T cells in long-lasting Graves disease. Time point in this sample: newly diagnosed GD, antithyroid drugs for less than 3 months. Extracted PBMC RNA gave rise to the TCR library. CDR1 is SGHTA and CDR2 is FQGNSA in the germline V gene. The V and J ends lost 1 base and 1 base respectively, with 13 bases between them. The CDR3 is made up of 17 amino acids. CDR3-region Arm-PCR and iRepertoire HTBI primers produced the TCR beta libraries. TCRdb analysed the multiplex PCR reads with MiXCR anew, one entry per CDR3 protein. The sample consists of approximately 350,000 distinct CDR3 sequences, 10% to 15% of them appearing once. At least ten counts were recorded for this clonotype. These data also featured in a second study, about T cells in Graves' hyperthyroidism and ophthalmopathy.

The V and J genes are TRBV7-2 and TRBJ2-2; D possibly corresponds to TRBD2 (6 bases). The sequence was obtained from a woman aged 18-29 years with Graves disease. The material sequenced was peripheral blood mononuclear cells (PBMCs), taken at new diagnosis, from a patient treated with antithyroid drugs. The CDR3 here is CASSLGWGLENTGELFF. CDR3 nucleotides: TGTGCCAGCAGCTTAGGTTGGGGACTCGAGAACACCGGGGAGCTGTTTTTT.